This TCR beta chain was captured in a study of Ad26.COV2.S vaccination and SARS-CoV-2 variants. In its sample, this clone was seen a few times. Its specificity is not known. TCRdb's table, derived via immunoSEQ multiplex PCR, lists solely in-frame clones and lacks some. The table includes about 350,000 clones, 80% to 90% detected once. Regarding the study as a whole: Possibly, TCR breadth and depth analyses underestimated total T cell responses.

As to treatment: around 19 received Ad26.COV2.S at low or high dose, single or two shots; several received placebo; per-sample allocation not given. Specimens were obtained on day 63 following the first vaccine or placebo injection. Vaccination used an Ad26 vector expressing Wuhan-strain SARS-CoV-2 spike. V lost 4 bases, J lost 0 bases, and 6 bases lay in between. Germline V gene data show CDR1 as MNHEY and CDR2 as SVGEGT. The CDR3 extends over 13 amino acids. The clonotype was recovered from a person between 18 and 65 years old who received the Ad26.COV2.S COVID-19 vaccine or a placebo. V usage is TRBV6-2 or TRBV6-3 and J usage is TRBJ1-2; unclear D gene. The specimen comprised peripheral blood, sampled in a trial of Ad26.COV2.S vaccine versus placebo. CDR3 protein: CASSWYTNYGYTF. The CDR3 DNA reads as TGTGCCAGCAGTTGGTACACTAACTATGGCTACACCTTC.